The next 22 T cell receptor beta chains were all read from a single sample in a study of shared T cell receptors in the human thymus. Profiled with immunoSEQ multiplex PCR; TCRdb holds only in-frame clones, not every one. This sample has more than 550,000 clones; more than 75% occur once, and the top ten carry roughly 0.0094%. This sample also belongs to another study, concerning human thymus T cells.

What was sequenced was thymocytes. These receptors originate from a boy in the first two years of life with a congenital heart defect.

The chain employs TRBV28 and TRBJ1-5, with 9 bases fitting TRBD1. Germline-derived CDR1 and CDR2 are MDHEN and SYDVKM. V dropped 7 bases and J dropped 6; count of bases not matched to a gene: 4. The CDR3 covers 13 residues. DNA for the CDR3: TGTGCCAGCACAGACAGGGGGGTTCAGCCCCAGCATTTT. This codes for CASTDRGVQPQHF.

V is TRBV10-3 and J is TRBJ2-7, with 10 bases matching TRBD1. Germline values: CDR1 ENHRY, CDR2 SYGVKD. CDR3 length: 15 amino acids. Germline trimming cut 1 base from V and 4 bases from J; bases unmatched to any gene: 4. CDR3 coding DNA: TGTGCCATCAGTGAGTTGGGGACAGGGGAGTACGAGCAGTACTTC. Translated: CAISELGTGEYEQYF.

The V call is TRBV4-2, the J call TRBJ2-5, with TRBD2 identical over 9 bases. Germline V gene sequence: CDR1 LGHNA, CDR2 YNFKEQ. The CDR3 covers 15 residues. Trimming removed 3 bases from V and 6 bases from J; junction bases left unmatched: 8. The DNA of the CDR3 is TGTGCCAGCAGCCACCCGGGACTAGCTGAAAAGACCCAGTACTTC. It is translated as CASSHPGLAEKTQYF.

V gene TRBV28 combines with J gene TRBJ1-6; TRBD1 aligns across 8 bases. The CDR3 loop spans 16 amino acids. Germline trimming cut 5 bases from V and 0 bases from J; bases unmatched to any gene: 3. CDR1 and CDR2 (germline): MDHEN, SYDVKM. CDR3 amino acids: CASSPGGLSYNSPLHF. The CDR3, as DNA: TGTGCCAGCAGTCCAGGGGGCCTCTCCTATAATTCACCCCTCCACTTT.

A single count supports this clone. The chain carries TRBV27 and TRBJ2-3, with TRBD1 matching 9 bases. V lost 6 bases to trimming and J lost 1 base; unmatched junction nucleotides: 17. CDR1 is MNHEY, CDR2 SMNVEV, per germline (reference sequence). The length of the CDR3 is 19 residues. The CDR3 nucleotides are TGTGCCAGCAGACAAATCACACCGCGGGACAGGGATCGCACAGATACGCAGTATTTT. It specifies CASRQITPRDRDRTDTQYF.

This clone has a handful of counts. The genes are TRBV5-1 and TRBJ2-6, with no clear D. The germline gives CDR1 SGHRS, CDR2 YFSETQ. The CDR3 has 18 residues. Trimming stripped 4 bases from V and 0 bases from J, with 17 bases between. CDR3 sequence reads: CASSTKRLRRSGANVLTF. CDR3 DNA: TGCGCCAGCAGCACCAAGAGGCTGAGGCGCTCTGGGGCCAACGTCCTGACTTTC. Full variable domain (remainder filled in from reference TRBV5-1 and TRBJ2-6): KAGVTQTPRYLIKTRGQQVTLSCSPISGHRSVSWYQQTPGQGLQFLFEYFSETQRNKGNFPGRFSGRQFSNSRSEMNVSTLELGDSALYLCASSTKRLRRSGANVLTFGAGSRLTVL.

The genes are TRBV5-1 and TRBJ1-1; D unclear. V lost 4 bases and J lost 0, with 7 bases in between. The CDR3 contains 13 residues. Germline V lookup: CDR1 SGHRS, CDR2 YFSETQ. The CDR3 DNA reads TGCGCCAGCAGCCCCTTAGTGAACACTGAAGCTTTCTTT. Its translation is CASSPLVNTEAFF.

The chain combines TRBV12-5 with TRBJ2-5, with 7 positions matching TRBD1. The V segment lost 4 bases and the J segment 1 base; nucleotides outside the gene matches: 6. The CDR3 length is 15 residues. Germline-derived CDR1 and CDR2 are LGHNT and FRNRAP. CDR3 residues: CASGCYRGRQETQYF. The DNA of the CDR3 is TGTGCTAGTGGTTGTTACAGGGGCCGCCAAGAGACCCAGTACTTC.

The rearrangement joins TRBV19 to TRBJ1-1; the match to TRBD1 covers 9 bases. The CDR3 has 15 residues. The V and J ends lost 7 bases and 6 bases, in that order; junction bases with no gene match: 12. CDR1 and CDR2 (germline): LNHDA, SQIVND (reference sequence). The CDR3 DNA sequence: TGTGCCAGTAATACGGGGGACAGGGATGTCCCTGAAGCTTTCTTT. It codes for CASNTGDRDVPEAFF. The variable domain in full, completed from reference TRBV19 and TRBJ1-1, reads DGGITQSPKYLFRKEGQNVTLSCEQNLNHDAMYWYRQDPGQGLRLIYYSQIVNDFQKGDIAEGYSVSREKKESFPLTVTSAQKNPTAFYLCASNTGDRDVPEAFFGQGTRLTVV.

In the case of this clone: The same CDR3 also results from other DNA sequences found in this sample. This chain uses TRBV18 with TRBJ1-2; 8 nucleotides line up with TRBD1. CDR3 length: 15 amino acids. Germline values: CDR1 KGHSH, CDR2 LQKENI. Trimming took 3 bases from V and 4 from J; bases not matched to a gene: 7. As DNA, the CDR3 is TGTGCCAGCTCACCCAGCCAGGGGGCGGTCTATGGCTACACCTTC. It encodes CASSPSQGAVYGYTF.

The chain couples TRBV5-6 to TRBJ2-5; TRBD1 is a possible D gene (6 bases). CDR3 size: 13 residues. Trimming left V 2 bases short and J 7 bases short, with 12 bases between. The V gene's germline CDR1 is SGHDT and CDR2 YYEEEE. This CDR3 is CASSFGTNLTQYF. In nucleotides, the CDR3 is TGTGCCAGCAGCTTCGGGACAAACTTGACCCAGTACTTC.

The genes are TRBV7-9 and TRBJ1-1; 7 positions agree with TRBD1. Germline assignment: CDR1 SEHNR and CDR2 FQNEAQ (reference sequence). CDR3 length: 15 amino acids. Germline trimming cut 5 bases from V and 0 bases from J; bases unmatched to any gene: 6. The CDR3 DNA is TGTGCCAGCAGCCTTCCCGGGACAGTGAACACTGAAGCTTTCTTT. Translated, it gives CASSLPGTVNTEAFF.

This chain joins TRBV25-1 and TRBJ1-3; D perhaps matches TRBD1 (5 bases). This CDR3 spans 15 amino acids. V gave up 3 bases and J gave up 2 bases, with 11 bases separating them. Germline-derived CDR1 and CDR2 are MGHDK and SYGVNS. CDR3 sequence: CASSDSGGPGNTIYF. The CDR3 coding sequence is TGTGCCAGCAGTGATTCGGGGGGACCTGGAAACACCATATATTTT.

The rearrangement joins TRBV4-1 to TRBJ2-3; possible D gene TRBD2, 5 bases. This CDR3 is built from 16 residues. Germline V gives CDR1 MGHRA, CDR2 YSYEKL. V shed 7 bases and J shed 5 bases, with 22 bases lying between them. CDR3 nucleotide sequence: TGCGCCAGCAACGAGGGAGACTTTCGAGGAAGAGATACGCAGTATTTT. It codes for CASNEGDFRGRDTQYF.

This chain connects TRBV6-5 to TRBJ2-5, with D possibly matching TRBD2 (6 bases). V lost 5 bases to trimming and J lost 2 bases, with 9 bases between them. The CDR3 extends over 13 amino acids. In germline, CDR1 is MNHEY, CDR2 SVGAGI. The CDR3 DNA sequence: TGTGCCAGCAGTATGACTAGACAAGAGACCCAGTACTTC. Amino acid sequence: CASSMTRQETQYF.

The V and J genes are TRBV27 and TRBJ2-3; D call uncertain. The CDR3 loop spans 14 amino acids. In germline, CDR1 is MNHEY, CDR2 SMNVEV (reference sequence). The CDR3 DNA sequence: TGTTCGACTCGGATTCGTACTAGCACAGATACGCAGTATTTT. Translated, it gives CSTRIRTSTDTQYF.

This chain joins TRBV5-3 and TRBJ2-1; unclear D gene. TRBV5-3 is flagged as an ORF with uncertain function. Trimming took off 2 bases at V and 5 bases at J, with 5 bases between the two ends. There are 12 residues in the CDR3. The CDR3 DNA reads TGTGCCAGAAGCTTCCGTCACAATGAGCAGTTCTTC. It specifies CARSFRHNEQFF.

The chain carries TRBV11-2 and TRBJ2-7; maybe TRBD2 (6 bases). CDR3 size: 11 residues. Trimming shortened V by 8 bases and J by 4 bases, and 9 bases separated the two germline ends. Germline CDR1 SGHAT, CDR2 FQNNGV. The CDR3 is CASRGIYEQYF. CDR3 bases: TGTGCCAGCCGGGGGATTTACGAGCAGTACTTC.

In this sample, this clone turned up a few times. The rearrangement joins TRBV4-3 to TRBJ1-3, with TRBD1 as a possible D gene (5 bases). Trimming removed 0 bases from V and 3 bases from J, with 12 bases in between. Germline V gene data show CDR1 as LGHNA and CDR2 as YSLEER. The CDR3 runs to 16 residues. The CDR3 DNA follows: TGCGCCAGCAGCCAAGATTTGGGGCCTGTTGGAAACACCATATATTTT. It specifies CASSQDLGPVGNTIYF.

V gene TRBV27 combines with J gene TRBJ2-5; TRBD1 agrees at 8 bases. The CDR3 consists of 15 residues. Germline V lookup: CDR1 MNHEY, CDR2 SMNVEV (reference sequence). J was trimmed by 5 bases and V by 6 bases; bases with no gene match: 11. CDR3 residues: CASSPLKTGVETQYF. The CDR3 nucleotides read TGTGCCAGCAGCCCTTTAAAGACAGGGGTTGAGACCCAGTACTTC.

The chain has TRBV4-3 and TRBJ2-5, with 11 bases lining up with TRBD2. The CDR3 has 19 residues. Germline V gene lookup returns CDR1 LGHNA and CDR2 YSLEER. J lost 5 bases, V lost 2 bases, and 16 bases had no gene match. CDR3 nucleotides: TGCGCCAGCAGCCAATGTGGGACTAGCGGACAGGAGAGTGGGGAGACCCAGTACTTC. Its translation: CASSQCGTSGQESGETQYF.

The chain uses TRBV15 and TRBJ2-5, with 14 bases lining up with TRBD2. J gave up 1 base and V 4 bases, and 8 bases lay outside the gene matches. CDR3 length equals 18 residues. Germline CDR1 reads LNHNV; CDR2 reads YYDKDF (reference sequence). CDR3 region: CATSTGLAGGHPQETQYF. The CDR3 DNA sequence: TGTGCCACCAGCACTGGACTAGCGGGGGGACATCCCCAAGAGACCCAGTACTTC.